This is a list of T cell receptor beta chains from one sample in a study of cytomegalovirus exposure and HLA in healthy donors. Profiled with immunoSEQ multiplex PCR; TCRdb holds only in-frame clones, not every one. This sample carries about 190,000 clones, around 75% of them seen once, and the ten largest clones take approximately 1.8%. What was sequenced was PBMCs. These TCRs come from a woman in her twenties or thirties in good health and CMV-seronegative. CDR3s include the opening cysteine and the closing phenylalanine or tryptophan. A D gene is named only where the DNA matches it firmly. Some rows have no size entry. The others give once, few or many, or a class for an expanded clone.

CDR3nt: TGTGCCAGCAGCGTCAACCCGAAGGGACTAGGCACAGATACGCAGTATTTT
CDR3aa: CASSVNPKGLGTDTQYF
v_gene: TRBV9
j_gene: TRBJ2-3
d_gene: TRBD2
abundance: NA

CDR3nt: TGTGCCAGCAGCGTCAGGGGAACCGGTGGGACAGATACGCAGTATTTT
CDR3aa: CASSVRGTGGTDTQYF
v_gene: TRBV11-2
j_gene: TRBJ2-3
d_gene: NA
abundance: NA

CDR3nt: TGTGCCAGCAGCTCCCGGACAGGTCCAAACTATGGCTACACCTTC
CDR3aa: CASSSRTGPNYGYTF
v_gene: TRBV7-9
j_gene: TRBJ1-2
d_gene: TRBD1
abundance: few

CDR3nt: TGTGCCAGCAGTGGACAGGGTTACCCAAACACCATATATTTT
CDR3aa: CASSGQGYPNTIYF
v_gene: TRBV2
j_gene: TRBJ1-3
d_gene: TRBD1
abundance: NA

CDR3nt: TGTGCCAGCAGTTTTCACCCCGGGACAGGGGCCGAGCAGTACTTC
CDR3aa: CASSFHPGTGAEQYF
v_gene: TRBV27
j_gene: TRBJ2-7
d_gene: TRBD1
abundance: NA

CDR3nt: TGCGCCAGCAGCCAGACCCCTGGGACTAGGTGGAATGAGCAGTTCTTC
CDR3aa: CASSQTPGTRWNEQFF
v_gene: TRBV4-1
j_gene: TRBJ2-1
d_gene: TRBD2
abundance: NA

CDR3nt: TGTGCCAGCAGTCTCCGGGACAGGGACAGCGAGCAGTACTTC
CDR3aa: CASSLRDRDSEQYF
v_gene: TRBV13
j_gene: TRBJ2-7
d_gene: TRBD1
abundance: few

CDR3nt: TGTGCCAGCACACAGGTTTACACCGGGGAGCTGTTTTTT
CDR3aa: CASTQVYTGELFF
v_gene: TRBV7-2
j_gene: TRBJ2-2
d_gene: NA
abundance: NA

CDR3nt: TGCAGCGTCGGCAGGGTTAACACCGGGGAGCTGTTTTTT
CDR3aa: CSVGRVNTGELFF
v_gene: TRBV29-1
j_gene: TRBJ2-2
d_gene: NA
abundance: NA

CDR3nt: TGTGCCAGCAGCCAGACTAGCTACGCCACCACAGATACGCAGTATTTT
CDR3aa: CASSQTSYATTDTQYF
v_gene: TRBV5-8
j_gene: TRBJ2-3
d_gene: TRBD2
abundance: NA

CDR3nt: TGCGCCAGCAGCTGGGGACAGGGGGGCAATGAGCCCCAGCATTTT
CDR3aa: CASSWGQGGNEPQHF
v_gene: TRBV5-1
j_gene: TRBJ1-5
d_gene: TRBD1
abundance: NA

CDR3nt: TGTGCCAGCTCACCACAGCTGAACACCGGGGAGCTGTTTTTT
CDR3aa: CASSPQLNTGELFF
v_gene: TRBV18
j_gene: TRBJ2-2
d_gene: NA
abundance: NA

CDR3nt: TGTTCCAGCACGACCAGCGATTATGGCTACACCTTC
CDR3aa: CSSTTSDYGYTF
v_gene: TRBV7-9
j_gene: TRBJ1-2
d_gene: NA
abundance: NA

CDR3nt: TGTGCCAGCAGCCTTCGACTAGCGGGAGCTTCTGGGGCCAACGTCCTGACTTTC
CDR3aa: CASSLRLAGASGANVLTF
v_gene: TRBV5-6
j_gene: TRBJ2-6
d_gene: TRBD2
abundance: NA

CDR3nt: TGTGCCAGCTCCAGAGGGTACAATGAGCAGTTCTTC
CDR3aa: CASSRGYNEQFF
v_gene: TRBV7-9
j_gene: TRBJ2-1
d_gene: NA
abundance: NA

CDR3nt: TGTGCCAGCAGTTTAGGCCCCACAGGGTATTATGGCTACACCTTC
CDR3aa: CASSLGPTGYYGYTF
v_gene: TRBV27
j_gene: TRBJ1-2
d_gene: NA
abundance: NA

CDR3nt: TGTGCCAGCAGAGCCGGGACAGGGGTGAGCTACGAGCAGTACTTC
CDR3aa: CASRAGTGVSYEQYF
v_gene: TRBV27
j_gene: TRBJ2-7
d_gene: TRBD1
abundance: NA

CDR3nt: TGTGCCAGTAGTATAGTTGCGGGGGCCTTCCCACGAAACTACAATGAGCAGTTCTTC
CDR3aa: CASSIVAGAFPRNYNEQFF
v_gene: TRBV19
j_gene: TRBJ2-1
d_gene: NA
abundance: NA

CDR3nt: TGTGCCTGGAGTGGTCAAGGGGGCCATCAGCCCCAGCATTTT
CDR3aa: CAWSGQGGHQPQHF
v_gene: TRBV30
j_gene: TRBJ1-5
d_gene: TRBD1
abundance: few

CDR3nt: TGTGCCAGCACGGGAACGGACTACAATGAGCAGTTCTTC
CDR3aa: CASTGTDYNEQFF
v_gene: TRBV6-5
j_gene: TRBJ2-1
d_gene: NA
abundance: NA

CDR3nt: TGTGCCAGTAGCAGAGACAGTGCCGAAACTACCCAGTACTTC
CDR3aa: CASSRDSAETTQYF
v_gene: TRBV19
j_gene: TRBJ2-5
d_gene: NA
abundance: NA

CDR3nt: TGTGCCAGCAGCGCGACTAGCGGGATGAACAATGAGCAGTTCTTC
CDR3aa: CASSATSGMNNEQFF
v_gene: TRBV9
j_gene: TRBJ2-1
d_gene: TRBD2
abundance: NA

CDR3nt: TGTGCCACCAGCAGAGCCAGGGTGAGGTCCAATGAGCAGTTCTTC
CDR3aa: CATSRARVRSNEQFF
v_gene: TRBV15
j_gene: TRBJ2-1
d_gene: NA
abundance: NA

CDR3nt: TGCGCCAGCAGCTTACAGGGTTTGGGGACAGATACGCAGTATTTT
CDR3aa: CASSLQGLGTDTQYF
v_gene: TRBV5-1
j_gene: TRBJ2-3
d_gene: NA
abundance: NA

CDR3nt: TGTGCCATCAGGGGACAGGGTTCGGGAATGAACACTGAAGCTTTCTTT
CDR3aa: CAIRGQGSGMNTEAFF
v_gene: TRBV10-3
j_gene: TRBJ1-1
d_gene: TRBD1
abundance: NA

CDR3nt: TGTGCCAGCAGTCGAGGAGGAGGGGTGGCCGGGGAGCTGTTTTTT
CDR3aa: CASSRGGGVAGELFF
v_gene: TRBV6-1
j_gene: TRBJ2-2
d_gene: NA
abundance: few

CDR3nt: TGTGCCAGCAGCTTTTCAACGCACGAGCAGTACTTC
CDR3aa: CASSFSTHEQYF
v_gene: TRBV7-6
j_gene: TRBJ2-7
d_gene: NA
abundance: NA

CDR3nt: TGTGCCAGTAGGAGGGACAGGGGAAGGAACGAGCAGTACTTC
CDR3aa: CASRRDRGRNEQYF
v_gene: TRBV19
j_gene: TRBJ2-7
d_gene: TRBD1
abundance: NA

CDR3nt: TGTGCTAGCAGCCAGGAGAACACCGGGGAGCTGTTTTTT
CDR3aa: CASSQENTGELFF
v_gene: TRBV7-7
j_gene: TRBJ2-2
d_gene: NA
abundance: NA

CDR3nt: TGTGCCAGCAGCTTAGCATTGGGGCACGAGCAGTACTTC
CDR3aa: CASSLALGHEQYF
v_gene: TRBV11-3
j_gene: TRBJ2-7
d_gene: NA
abundance: few

CDR3nt: TGTGCCAGCAGTTCTAGACTAGCGGGGGACACTTACAATGAGCAGTTCTTC
CDR3aa: CASSSRLAGDTYNEQFF
v_gene: TRBV27
j_gene: TRBJ2-1
d_gene: TRBD2
abundance: NA

CDR3nt: TGTGCCAGCAGCTTAGGGTGGGCCGGGACAGGGGCCACCGGGGAGCTGTTTTTT
CDR3aa: CASSLGWAGTGATGELFF
v_gene: TRBV7-2
j_gene: TRBJ2-2
d_gene: TRBD1
abundance: NA

CDR3nt: TGTGCCAGCTCACCACCCCCCGGGGATTCCTATACCATATATTTT
CDR3aa: CASSPPPGDSYTIYF
v_gene: TRBV18
j_gene: TRBJ1-3
d_gene: NA
abundance: NA

CDR3nt: TGCGCCAGCAGCCACAACCGGGAAGAGCAGTACTTC
CDR3aa: CASSHNREEQYF
v_gene: TRBV5-1
j_gene: TRBJ2-7
d_gene: NA
abundance: few

CDR3nt: TGTGCCAGCAGCAGCCACAGGGGGCGAGGTAATGAAAAACTGTTTTTT
CDR3aa: CASSSHRGRGNEKLFF
v_gene: TRBV7-9
j_gene: TRBJ1-4
d_gene: TRBD1
abundance: NA

CDR3nt: TGTGCCAGCAGCTCGACGATAGCGGGAGGGCCCGAGACCCAGTACTTC
CDR3aa: CASSSTIAGGPETQYF
v_gene: TRBV7-2
j_gene: TRBJ2-5
d_gene: TRBD2
abundance: few

CDR3nt: TGTGCCAGTATAGACGACTCCACTGAAGCTTTCTTT
CDR3aa: CASIDDSTEAFF
v_gene: TRBV19
j_gene: TRBJ1-1
d_gene: NA
abundance: NA

CDR3nt: TGTGCCAGTAGTGACTCGGGGAGCTCTGGAAACACCATATATTTT
CDR3aa: CASSDSGSSGNTIYF
v_gene: TRBV19
j_gene: TRBJ1-3
d_gene: NA
abundance: NA

CDR3nt: TGTGCCAGCAGCTCCCACACCCTCCTCCCCTCTGGAAACACCATATATTTT
CDR3aa: CASSSHTLLPSGNTIYF
v_gene: TRBV5-6
j_gene: TRBJ1-3
d_gene: NA
abundance: NA

CDR3nt: TGCGCCAGCAGTGAGCGACACCTTAGCAATCAGCCCCAGCATTTT
CDR3aa: CASSERHLSNQPQHF
v_gene: TRBV10-2
j_gene: TRBJ1-5
d_gene: NA
abundance: NA

CDR3nt: TGTGCCAGCAGGGTTCCGGGACAGGGGTCCTCCTATAATTCACCCCTCCACTTT
CDR3aa: CASRVPGQGSSYNSPLHF
v_gene: TRBV2
j_gene: TRBJ1-6
d_gene: TRBD1
abundance: once

CDR3nt: TGTGCCAGCAATCCCTGGCGAGGTACGCAGTATTTT
CDR3aa: CASNPWRGTQYF
v_gene: TRBV27
j_gene: TRBJ2-3
d_gene: NA
abundance: few

CDR3nt: TGTGCCTGGAGTGGTCGGGCGGGGGGCTACAATGAGCAGTTCTTC
CDR3aa: CAWSGRAGGYNEQFF
v_gene: TRBV30
j_gene: TRBJ2-1
d_gene: TRBD2
abundance: NA

CDR3nt: TGTGCCAGTGGACTAGCGGGCAACACCGGGGAGCTGTTTTTT
CDR3aa: CASGLAGNTGELFF
v_gene: TRBV7-3
j_gene: TRBJ2-2
d_gene: TRBD2
abundance: NA

CDR3nt: TGTGCCAGCAGAAGCCGACTAGCGGGGAGACAAGAGACCCAGTACTTC
CDR3aa: CASRSRLAGRQETQYF
v_gene: TRBV7-2
j_gene: TRBJ2-5
d_gene: TRBD2
abundance: few

CDR3nt: TGCGCCAGCAGCCCAACTACAGGGGGCTATGGCTACACCTTC
CDR3aa: CASSPTTGGYGYTF
v_gene: TRBV5-1
j_gene: TRBJ1-2
d_gene: TRBD1
abundance: NA

CDR3nt: TGTGCCAGCAGCTTATACGGACTAGCGGGAGGGGCCGGGGAGCTGTTTTTT
CDR3aa: CASSLYGLAGGAGELFF
v_gene: TRBV5-6
j_gene: TRBJ2-2
d_gene: TRBD2
abundance: once

CDR3nt: TGTGCCAGCAACATGGGACAGGGTGATGGCTACACCTTC
CDR3aa: CASNMGQGDGYTF
v_gene: TRBV2
j_gene: TRBJ1-2
d_gene: TRBD1
abundance: once

CDR3nt: TGTGCCAGCAGTGAGATGACATCCTTATACAATGAGCAGTTCTTC
CDR3aa: CASSEMTSLYNEQFF
v_gene: TRBV6-1
j_gene: TRBJ2-1
d_gene: NA
abundance: NA

CDR3nt: TGTGCCAGCAGTTGGGCTAGCGGGGTCTCCTACGAGCAGTACTTC
CDR3aa: CASSWASGVSYEQYF
v_gene: TRBV6-5
j_gene: TRBJ2-7
d_gene: TRBD2
abundance: NA

CDR3nt: TGCGCCAGCAGTATGGGGCTAGCGGGACGCACAGATACGCAGTATTTT
CDR3aa: CASSMGLAGRTDTQYF
v_gene: TRBV5-1
j_gene: TRBJ2-3
d_gene: TRBD2
abundance: few

CDR3nt: TGTTCCAGCAGCTTAGCGGGGGGGACAGGCGGGCATGGCTACACCTTC
CDR3aa: CSSSLAGGTGGHGYTF
v_gene: TRBV7-9
j_gene: TRBJ1-2
d_gene: TRBD1
abundance: NA

CDR3nt: TGTGCCAGCAGTAAAACTAACACCGGGGAGCTGTTTTTT
CDR3aa: CASSKTNTGELFF
v_gene: TRBV2
j_gene: TRBJ2-2
d_gene: NA
abundance: NA

CDR3nt: TGTGCCAGCGGGTGGGGAGGCCCTCTCTATGGCTACACCTTC
CDR3aa: CASGWGGPLYGYTF
v_gene: TRBV5-4
j_gene: TRBJ1-2
d_gene: NA
abundance: NA

CDR3nt: TGTGCCAGCAGGCCTCGACAGGGGCTCTCTGGAAACACCATATATTTT
CDR3aa: CASRPRQGLSGNTIYF
v_gene: TRBV7-9
j_gene: TRBJ1-3
d_gene: TRBD1
abundance: NA

CDR3nt: TGTGCCAGCAGTACAGGACAGTACAATGAGCAGTTCTTC
CDR3aa: CASSTGQYNEQFF
v_gene: TRBV2
j_gene: TRBJ2-1
d_gene: NA
abundance: NA

CDR3nt: TGCGCCAGCAGCCCCGCCGGAGGCAATCAGCCCCAGCATTTT
CDR3aa: CASSPAGGNQPQHF
v_gene: TRBV5-1
j_gene: TRBJ1-5
d_gene: NA
abundance: NA

CDR3nt: TGTGCCAGCAGCTTGGCTTTAGCGCCCTACAATGAGCAGTTCTTC
CDR3aa: CASSLALAPYNEQFF
v_gene: TRBV5-8
j_gene: TRBJ2-1
d_gene: NA
abundance: few